The 9 T cell receptor beta chains reported below all come from one sample, sequenced in a study of tumor-infiltrating lymphocytes in primary liver carcinoma. Blood RNA originated from unsorted whole blood, with germline DNA additionally extracted. From around 520 ng of total RNA, TCR beta-specific cDNA was reverse-transcribed using a constant-region primer. Construction of TCR beta libraries relied on three successive nested multiplex PCR rounds employing slightly modified ARM-PCR. The first two PCR rounds, approximately 11 cycles each, used TRBV1-TRBV30 forward primers and a C-beta reverse primer. TCRdb used MiXCR to reprocess the multiplex PCR reads, holding one entry per CDR3 protein. The profile shows 320,000 or so distinct CDR3 sequences, about 62% of them singletons. Sequencing used peripheral blood. These receptors originate from a man between 40 and 49 years old with primary liver carcinoma and hepatitis B virus infection.

The J gene is TRBJ2-3, the V gene TRBV12-5; the D gene is possibly TRBD2 (6 bases). The V gene lost 6 bases and the J gene lost 5 bases, with 9 bases spanning the gap. This CDR3 has 12 amino acids. Germline V gene sequence: CDR1 LGHNT, CDR2 FRNRAP. The CDR3 DNA sequence: TGTGCTAGTGGCCTGGGGGGAGATACGCAGTATTTT. Amino acids: CASGLGGDTQYF. The full variable domain, completed using reference TRBV12-5 and TRBJ2-3, is DARVTQTPRHKVTEMGQEVTMRCQPILGHNTVFWYRQTMMQGLELLAYFRNRAPLDDSGMPKDRFSAEMPDATLATLKIQPSEPRDSAVYFCASGLGGDTQYFGPGTRLTVL.

A note on this clonotype: With a much larger clone just one base away, this may be a read error. This chain joins TRBV10-3 and TRBJ2-7; TRBD2 matches at 8 bases. The J segment lost 6 bases and the V segment lost 5 bases, leaving 9 bases of the junction unmatched. CDR3 length: 14 residues. The germline V gene has CDR1 ENHRY and CDR2 SYGVKD. The CDR3 spells CAISPLAEVGEQYF. As DNA, the CDR3 is TGTGCCATCAGTCCACTAGCGGAGGTGGGCGAGCAGTACTTC.

In the case of this clonotype: At one end the junction does not follow the germline gene, possibly because of a read error. The CDR3 reads CASSPRALPTNNERLF. In DNA, the CDR3 is TGTGCCAGCAGCCCTAGGGCCTTGCCCACCAACAATGAGCGGCTCTTC. The chain joins TRBV11-2 to TRBJ2-1, with D possibly TRBD2 on 5 matching bases. Germline-derived CDR1 and CDR2 are SGHAT and FQNNGV. This CDR3 has 16 residues.

Of note for this clonotype: No conserved phenylalanine or tryptophan ends this CDR3, so it is likely a read error. The gene calls are TRBV5-1 and TRBJ2-5; 9 nucleotides match TRBD2. CDR1 and CDR2 from the germline V gene are SGHRS and YFSETQ. With 2 bases clipped from V and 4 bases from J, the junction kept 6 bases outside the gene matches. The CDR3 is 15 residues long. CDR3 sequence reads: CASSFLAGTTETQYL. As DNA, the CDR3 is TGCGCCAGCAGCTTTCTAGCGGGAACCACAGAGACCCAGTACTTA.

About this clonotype itself: The junction shows a germline mismatch at one end, possibly a read error. CDR3 residues: CTSSQDRNSNQPQHF. The DNA for the CDR3 is TGCACCAGCAGCCAAGACAGGAATAGCAATCAGCCCCAGCATTTT. The chain links TRBV4-3 to TRBJ1-5; D perhaps matches TRBD1 (6 bases). Germline CDR1 LGHNA, CDR2 YSLEER. The CDR3 runs 15 residues.

Of note for this clonotype: A much larger clone lies one base from this, so it may be a read error. The chain couples TRBV4-1 to TRBJ2-7; D possibly corresponds to TRBD2 (5 bases). The V end was cut by 2 bases, the J end by 7 bases, with 12 bases between. In germline, CDR1 is MGHRA, CDR2 YSYEKL. The CDR3 covers 13 residues. The DNA for the CDR3 is TGCGCCAGCAGCCAACAACTAGAGTGGGAGCAGTACTTC. It specifies CASSQQLEWEQYF.

Comment on this clonotype: With a much larger clone just one base away, this may be a read error. Likely a read error: the CDR3 ends without its conserved phenylalanine or tryptophan. V and J are TRBV4-3 and TRBJ2-7; 10 nucleotides align to TRBD1. CDR1 and CDR2 from the germline V gene are LGHNA and YSLEER. This CDR3 contains 15 residues. V dropped 4 bases and J dropped 2; count of bases not matched to a gene: 5. The CDR3 DNA sequence: TGCGCCAGCAGCCCGGGGACAGGGGAAACCTACGAGCAGTACTAC. Translation: CASSPGTGETYEQYY.

About this clonotype itself: A single base separates this from a much larger clone, so it may be a read error. The CDR3 does not close with the conserved phenylalanine or tryptophan, likely indicating a read error. CDR3 sequence: CASGLGGTGTDTQYS. CDR3 in DNA: TGTGCTAGTGGTTTGGGGGGGACCGGGACAGATACGCAGTATTCT. This rearrangement joins TRBV12-5 to TRBJ2-3; D assignment may be TRBD1 or TRBD2 (5 bases each). CDR3 length: 15 amino acids. Germline CDR1 LGHNT, CDR2 FRNRAP. The V and J ends lost 1 base and 3 bases respectively, with 11 bases between them.

As for this clonotype: A much larger clone is a single base away; this may be a read error. The chain recombines TRBV10-3 with TRBJ2-7, with 7 nucleotides matching TRBD2. The germline V gene encodes CDR1 ENHRY and CDR2 SYGVKD. The CDR3 has 13 amino acids. CDR3: CVIRGGRGYEQYF. The CDR3 region has the DNA TGTGTCATCCGTGGCGGGAGAGGTTACGAGCAGTACTTC.